The 17 T cell receptor beta chains below all came from one sample that was sequenced in a study of blood T cell repertoires in COVID-19. Profiling relied on immunoSEQ multiplex PCR, and the TCRdb table lists in-frame clones only, not all of them. The repertoire holds under 250,000 clones, with approximately 90% as singletons. The material sequenced was peripheral blood. The source of these receptors is a man aged 50 or older with COVID-19, enrolled during active disease.

The rearrangement links TRBV24-1 to TRBJ2-2; 8 bases align to TRBD2. There are 16 residues in the CDR3. Germline trimming cut 6 bases from V and 6 bases from J; bases unmatched to any gene: 11. Per germline, CDR1 KGHDR and CDR2 SFDVKD. As DNA, the CDR3 is TGTGCCACCAGTCGCGTAAGCGGGGGAGGGTCCGGGGAGCTGTTTTTT. Translated, it gives CATSRVSGGGSGELFF.

CDR3 sequence reads: CASSSRNYGYTF. The CDR3 DNA reads as TGTGCCAGCAGCTCCCGGAACTATGGCTACACCTTC. The rearrangement uses TRBV5-5 and TRBJ1-2; D call uncertain. This CDR3 is 12 amino acids long. Germline V gene sequence: CDR1 SGHKS, CDR2 YYEKEE (reference sequence). Trimming took off 3 bases at V and 2 bases at J, with 5 bases between the two ends.

This chain connects TRBV3-1 (or the pseudogene TRBV3-2) to TRBJ2-7; D call uncertain. Per the germline V gene, CDR1 is LGHDT and CDR2 is YNNKEL (reference sequence). The CDR3 totals 14 residues. V lost 1 base and J lost 0, with 7 bases in between. The CDR3 here is CASSQGAVSYEQYF. CDR3 in DNA: TGTGCCAGCAGCCAAGGGGCAGTCTCCTACGAGCAGTACTTC.

The J gene is TRBJ2-1, the V gene TRBV19; 11 bases align to TRBD1. The length of the CDR3 is 15 residues. V gave up 5 bases and J gave up 7 bases; unmatched junction bases: 7. Germline CDR1 and CDR2: LNHDA and SQIVND (reference sequence). For the CDR3, the DNA is TGTGCCAGTAGTCCAGGGACAGGGGGGACTAATGAGCAGTTCTTC. Residues: CASSPGTGGTNEQFF.

This clone showed up just once. The chain joins TRBV4-3 to TRBJ1-3; D unclear. Trimming cost V 0 bases and J 0 bases, with 12 bases left between them. The CDR3 sequence is 17 residues long. Looked up from germline, CDR1 is LGHNA and CDR2 is YSLEER. CDR3 loop: CASSQDRFAISGNTIYF. The DNA of the CDR3 is TGCGCCAGCAGCCAAGATCGATTCGCGATCTCTGGAAACACCATATATTTT.

The J gene is TRBJ2-1, the V gene TRBV5-1, with D perhaps TRBD1 (5 bases). V shed 0 bases and J shed 3 bases, with 10 bases lying between them. The CDR3 totals 15 residues. Germline V gene sequence: CDR1 SGHRS, CDR2 YFSETQ. As DNA, the CDR3 is TGCGCCAGCAGCTTGGCCGTCAGGGACTACAATGAGCAGTTCTTC. Encoded protein: CASSLAVRDYNEQFF.

This chain uses TRBV2 with TRBJ2-1; 9 bases match TRBD2. CDR3 length: 16 amino acids. CDR1 is SNHLY and CDR2 is FYNNEI in the germline V gene. V dropped 6 bases and J dropped 2; count of bases not matched to a gene: 8. CDR3 protein: CASRAWTSAAYNEQFF. The CDR3 coding sequence is TGTGCCAGCAGAGCCTGGACTAGCGCCGCCTACAATGAGCAGTTCTTC.

This rearrangement joins TRBV19 to TRBJ1-5, with 8 bases that match TRBD1. V dropped 4 bases and J dropped 0; count of bases not matched to a gene: 8. The CDR3 sequence is 17 residues long. Germline CDR1 reads LNHDA; CDR2 reads SQIVND (reference sequence). The CDR3 nucleotides are TGTGCCAGTAGTACCTGGGACAGGTCTATTAGCAATCAGCCCCAGCATTTT. Protein product: CASSTWDRSISNQPQHF.

This clone was seen only once. The chain couples TRBV6-2 or TRBV6-3 to TRBJ1-4; D is possibly TRBD1 (6 bases). Trimming pared 2 bases from V and 9 bases from J, leaving 16 bases between. Per germline, CDR1 MNHEY and CDR2 SVGEGT. This CDR3 region has 15 residues. The CDR3 loop reads CASSYRARGSQKLFF. The CDR3 nucleotides read TGTGCCAGCAGTTACCGGGCCAGGGGAAGTCAAAAACTGTTTTTT.

This chain connects TRBV5-1 to TRBJ1-5; the D is unclear. Between the trimmed V and J ends, which lost 0 bases and 8 bases, there was a span of 9 bases. The germline V gene has CDR1 SGHRS and CDR2 YFSETQ. This CDR3 region has 13 residues. The CDR3 nucleotides read TGCGCCAGCAGCTTGGAACCTCAGGAGCCCCAGCATTTT. This gives the protein CASSLEPQEPQHF.

The table lists this clone with a count of one. The chain joins TRBV5-3 to TRBJ1-2; 8 bases match TRBD1. TRBV5-3 is an open reading frame, and its role is uncertain. The CDR3 has 11 residues. With 7 bases clipped from V and 8 bases from J, the junction kept 4 bases outside the gene matches. CDR3 bases: TGTGCCAGACAGGGGGCTTGGGGCTACACCTTC. Translating gives CARQGAWGYTF.

The rearrangement uses TRBV7-2 and TRBJ1-4, with D maybe TRBD1 (6 bases). Trimming shortened V by 5 bases and J by 5 bases, and 15 bases separated the two germline ends. This CDR3 comprises 15 residues. The germline CDR1 and CDR2 sequences are SGHTA and FQGNSA. Here the CDR3 reads CASSQGGGGNEKLFF. The CDR3 nucleotides read TGTGCCAGCAGCCAAGGGGGGGGCGGGAATGAAAAACTGTTTTTT.

This clone was observed a single time. The same CDR3 is also encoded by other DNA sequences in this sample. The V and J genes are TRBV6-5 and TRBJ2-7; 8 positions match TRBD1. Looked up from germline, CDR1 is MNHEY and CDR2 is SVGAGI. The CDR3 spans 13 residues. J was trimmed by 1 base and V by 6 bases; bases with no gene match: 2. The CDR3 bases are TGTGCCAGCAGAACAGGGGGGTCCTACGAGCAGTACTTC. Its protein is CASRTGGSYEQYF.

The chain couples TRBV6-5 to TRBJ2-1; 7 nucleotides match TRBD1. CDR3 length equals 15 residues. The germline V gene has CDR1 MNHEY and CDR2 SVGAGI. The ends lost 6 bases at V and 15 bases at J; junction bases unmatched: 20. The CDR3 spells CASRTTWTGTKFRFF. In DNA, the CDR3 is TGTGCCAGCAGAACAACCTGGACAGGAACCAAGTTTCGGTTCTTC.

This clone was detected once. The chain carries TRBV6-6 and TRBJ1-3; no firm D call. The V gene lost 6 bases and the J gene lost 0 bases, with 9 bases spanning the gap. The CDR3 is 14 amino acids. The germline CDR1 and CDR2 sequences are MNHNY and SVGAGI (reference sequence). CDR3 DNA: TGTGCCAGCAGAACCCCGGGCTCTGGAAACACCATATATTTT. It translates to CASRTPGSGNTIYF.

This rearrangement joins TRBV19 to TRBJ2-7, with 10 bases aligning to TRBD1. CDR3 length: 14 residues. Germline CDR1 and CDR2: LNHDA and SQIVND (reference sequence). Germline trimming cut 5 bases from V and 5 bases from J; bases unmatched to any gene: 6. The CDR3 loop is CASSARDRGHEQYF. The CDR3 coding sequence is TGTGCCAGTAGTGCACGGGACAGGGGACACGAGCAGTACTTC.

The chain is built from TRBV10-3 and TRBJ2-3; possibly TRBD2 for D (7 bases). This CDR3 comprises 15 residues. Germline assignment: CDR1 ENHRY and CDR2 SYGVKD. V was shortened by 4 bases and J by 0 bases, with 11 bases between the two germline ends. As DNA, the CDR3 is TGTGCCATCAGTGCAAGGGGGGGGAGCACAGATACGCAGTATTTT. Protein: CAISARGGSTDTQYF.